The present T cell receptor (beta chain) was sequenced within a study of blood T cells in healthy people across ages. Study summary: Capture via template switching afforded approximately one barcoded beta molecule per two T cells.

Germline lookup yields CDR1 SGHTA and CDR2 FQGNSA. The V and J ends lost 2 bases and 6 bases, in that order; junction bases with no gene match: 23. The CDR3 is 20 residues long. Primers used in a second PCR of about 6 to 11 cycles were a sample-barcoded 5' primer and a J-beta primer mix. TCRdb itself ran the 5' RACE reads through MiXCR, one entry per CDR3 protein. The sample carries 650,000 to 1,000,000 distinct CDR3 sequences, about 46% recorded once. The chain couples TRBV7-2 to TRBJ2-7, with 9 positions matching TRBD1. The sample taken for sequencing was blood. The receptor was derived from an older man in good health. CDR3 amino acids: CASSLKVITQGAHRYFEQYF. Here the CDR3 DNA reads TGTGCCAGCAGCTTAAAAGTTATCACACAGGGGGCCCACCGCTATTTCGAGCAGTACTTC.